This is a list of T cell receptor beta chains from one sample in a study of blood T cell repertoires in COVID-19. Repertoires were generated with immunoSEQ multiplex PCR, while TCRdb's copy carries only in-frame clones and drops some. This table has 320,000 or so clones, 85% appearing once. The sequencing sample was made of PBMCs or T cells enriched from blood (not recorded which). The receptors come from a woman younger than 45 who had been exposed to COVID-19. The CDR3 runs from the conserved cysteine through the conserved F or W. Each record gives: D gene, J gene, V gene, CDR3 protein. The D gene is left open where the match is weak.

-,TRBJ1-2,TRBV5-6,CASSLANRKDYTF
-,TRBJ2-2,TRBV27,CASSLFTGTSNTGELFF
-,TRBJ1-3,TRBV30,CAWGNYGNTIYF
-,TRBJ1-2,TRBV6-2/TRBV6-3,CASSPVGASSNYGYTF
TRBD2,TRBJ2-7,TRBV9,CAESCLPGGPWDYEQYF
-,TRBJ2-5,TRBV6-6,CASSYGPGGTRETQYF
-,TRBJ2-5,TRBV10-1,CASSESTGGAQYF
TRBD2,TRBJ2-5,TRBV7-9,CASQTSGLQETQYF
TRBD2,TRBJ2-3,TRBV9,CASSPQGGGWTDTQYF
TRBD1,TRBJ2-1,TRBV6-4,CASRPEQGIYNEQFF
TRBD2,TRBJ2-1,TRBV30,CAWRWGTSGYNEQFF
TRBD1,TRBJ2-1,TRBV28,CASSIQGAYYNEQFF
-,TRBJ1-2,TRBV10-3,CAISEVSRIYGYTF
TRBD2,TRBJ2-1,TRBV6-1,CASSERAGGSNNEQFF
TRBD1,TRBJ2-1,TRBV18,CASSSRDRGDEQFF
-,TRBJ1-1,TRBV28,CASSLTGRRMNTEAFF
-,TRBJ1-6,TRBV14,CASSQSRRDNSPLHF
TRBD1,TRBJ1-2,TRBV7-8,CASSSWDRAGYTF
TRBD1,TRBJ2-7,TRBV9,CASSPPPGQGASSYEQYF
TRBD1,TRBJ1-3,TRBV12-5,CASGRTGVIGNTIYF
TRBD1,TRBJ2-4,TRBV5-1,CASSPPLGQGADIQYF
TRBD1,TRBJ2-6,TRBV4-3,CASSHEQGTGANVLTF
TRBD2,TRBJ2-5,TRBV6-1,CASSELAGGQETQYF
-,TRBJ1-2,TRBV28,CASSLPSRGYGYTF
TRBD2,TRBJ2-3,TRBV5-6,CASSLVLAGESADTQYF
-,TRBJ1-3,TRBV3-1/TRBV3-2,CASSQDGGSSGNTIYF
-,TRBJ1-1,TRBV4-1,CASSQLLRAVSEAFF
-,TRBJ1-6,TRBV6-5,CASSYLGALANSPLHF
-,TRBJ1-6,TRBV30,CAWKGLGSSPLHF